This T cell receptor beta chain was captured in a study of blood T cell repertoires in COVID-19. Study context: Whether acute or convalescent, the COVID-19 samples came from the United States, Italy and Spain. Sample material is recorded as cDNA or gDNA derived from T cells, B-cell-depleted T cells, or PBMCs.

Authors' analysis steps: Estimation of nucleated cell counts was performed using reference gene primer amplification. Repertoires were generated with immunoSEQ multiplex PCR, while TCRdb's copy carries only in-frame clones and drops some. That table is the source of V, J and clone size, and D and trimming were worked out from the DNA. The sample lists 140,000 or so clones, around 90% occurring once. CDR3 size: 14 residues. Germline V CDR1 and CDR2: SGHTA, FQGTGA. V lost 6 bases and J 4 bases, leaving 12 bases between the germline ends. This clone was counted a few times. This chain links TRBV7-3 with TRBJ1-4, with D hard to call. The sample consisted of peripheral blood. The sequence was collected from a human donor in a cohort sampled during active COVID-19. The CDR3 sequence is CASRPMGRNEKLFF. The CDR3, as DNA: TGTGCCAGCAGACCCATGGGCCGTAATGAAAAACTGTTTTTT.